This T cell receptor (beta chain) derives from a study of response to subunit inactivated influenza vaccine. TCRdb reprocessed the RT-PCR reads with MiXCR, giving one entry per CDR3 protein. Among approximately 680,000 distinct CDR3 sequences listed, 15% to 19% were seen once. Remarks on this clonotype: Its antigen is still unknown.

Points from the study as a whole: New T cells are recruited in small numbers by each seasonal influenza vaccination, according to the authors' suggestion.

CDR1 and CDR2 (germline): LGHDT, YNNKEL (reference sequence). CDR3 length equals 14 residues. Trimming took 2 bases from V and 6 from J, leaving 14 bases between them. The specimen was PBMCs from blood, collected 11 to 12 days after vaccination. This sequence joins TRBV3-1 and TRBJ2-7; D is possibly TRBD1 (6 bases). The origin of this receptor is a man aged 50-60 years who received an inactivated influenza vaccine. CDR3 in DNA: TGTGCCAGCAGCCAAATACACTACAGGGCCGAGCAGTACTTC. Its translation: CASSQIHYRAEQYF.